Following are 25 T cell receptor beta chains from one sample sequenced in a study of Graves' ophthalmopathy and Graves' hyperthyroidism. Amplifying from RNA transcripts, the study obtained TCR beta CDR3 regions. HTBI primers primed a first-round RT-PCR, and a second-round multiplex PCR followed. TCRdb used MiXCR to reprocess the multiplex PCR reads, holding one entry per CDR3 protein. The sample consists of 450,000 to 600,000 distinct CDR3 sequences, about 40% of them appearing once. What was sequenced was peripheral blood or thyroid tissue (not recorded which). These receptors were taken from an adult man with Graves' hyperthyroidism.

The J gene is TRBJ1-1, the V gene TRBV28, with a possible D match to TRBD1 (5 bases). V was pared by 6 bases and J by 5 bases, with 13 bases between. CDR1 and CDR2 from the germline V gene are MDHEN and SYDVKM. The CDR3 is 13 amino acids. Written as DNA, the CDR3 is TGTGCCAGCAGAACCACCGGGACGACTGAAGCTTTCTTT. Translating it yields CASRTTGTTEAFF.

CDR3: CASSRDFGYTF. CDR3 bases: TGTGCCAGCAGCCGGGATTTTGGCTACACCTTC. V usage is TRBV2 and J usage is TRBJ1-2; D gene uncertain. The CDR3 is made up of 11 amino acids. The V and J ends lost 6 bases and 7 bases respectively, with 9 bases between them. The germline CDR1 and CDR2 sequences are SNHLY and FYNNEI.

This clonotype was recorded at least ten times. The rearrangement joins TRBV10-2 to TRBJ2-6, with 12 nucleotides matching TRBD1. V was clipped by 6 bases and J by 4 bases; unmatched bases: 13. From germline, CDR1 is WSHSY and CDR2 SAAADI. This CDR3 is 19 amino acids long. The DNA of the CDR3 is TGCGCCAGCAGCGGGGGACAGGGGGCTCTTTCGACCGGGGCCAACGTCCTGACTTTC. This codes for CASSGGQGALSTGANVLTF.

As to this clonotype: Being one base from a much bigger clone, this may be a read error. The CDR3 carries no conserved terminal phenylalanine or tryptophan, so it likely arises from a read error. This sequence joins TRBV19 and TRBJ2-7; 7 bases map to TRBD2. The CDR3 runs 16 residues. The germline gives CDR1 LNHDA, CDR2 SQIVND (reference sequence). After removal of 5 bases from V and 2 bases from J, the junction contained 12 bases not matched to a gene. The CDR3 DNA follows: TGTGCCAGTAGTCAAGGGTATGGTGGGAGGGCCTACGAGCAGTACCTC. Amino acids: CASSQGYGGRAYEQYL.

This clonotype came up a few times. The chain employs TRBV6-6 and TRBJ2-2; unclear D gene. The CDR3 loop spans 15 amino acids. Germline CDR1 MNHNY, CDR2 SVGAGI (reference sequence). The V and J ends lost 5 bases and 3 bases respectively, with 13 bases between them. The CDR3 sequence is CASSRKTGHTGELFF. As DNA, the CDR3 is TGTGCCAGCAGTCGCAAAACCGGGCACACCGGGGAGCTGTTTTTT.

This clonotype turned up a few times. The V gene is TRBV24-1, the J gene TRBJ2-1; D is perhaps TRBD2 (7 bases). This CDR3 is built from 16 residues. The germline V gene has CDR1 KGHDR and CDR2 SFDVKD. Trimming cost V 4 bases and J 0 bases, with 12 bases left between them. CDR3 sequence: CATSDGGPLSYNEQFF. CDR3 bases: TGTGCCACCAGTGACGGGGGGCCTCTCTCCTACAATGAGCAGTTCTTC.

A word on this clonotype: This sequence may be a read error, since a much larger clone differs from it by one base. The chain combines TRBV2 with TRBJ1-4; 7 bases map to TRBD1. The germline CDR1 and CDR2 sequences are SNHLY and FYNNEI. CDR3 length: 14 amino acids. The CDR3 loop reads CASRPGTVNEKLLF. The DNA of the CDR3 is TGTGCCAGCAGACCCGGGACAGTTAATGAAAAACTGCTTTTT.

As to this clonotype: Since a much larger clone is just one base distant, this may be a read error. V is TRBV4-1 and J is TRBJ2-7; tentative D call: TRBD2 (7 bases). Germline CDR1 is MGHRA and CDR2 is YSYEKL. The CDR3 sequence is 16 residues long. CDR3 amino acids: CASSQEGGDNRYGQYF. CDR3 nucleotides: TGCGCCAGCAGCCAAGAAGGGGGGGACAACAGGTACGGGCAGTACTTC.

The V call is TRBV15, the J call TRBJ1-6; 7 nucleotides align to TRBD1. Trimming took 3 bases from V and 9 from J; bases not matched to a gene: 20. Germline CDR1 is LNHNV and CDR2 is YYDKDF (reference sequence). CDR3 length: 19 residues. CDR3 DNA: TGTGCCACCAGCAGGGGGGCCTCTAAGGGGGACAGTGGGGGTTCACCCCTCCACTTT. Its translation is CATSRGASKGDSGGSPLHF. The whole variable domain, remainder taken from reference TRBV15 and TRBJ1-6, is DAMVIQNPRYQVTQFGKPVTLSCSQTLNHNVMYWYQQKSSQAPKLLFHYYDKDFNNEADTPDNFQSRRPNTSFCFLDIRSPGLGDTAMYLCATSRGASKGDSGGSPLHFGNGTRLTVT.

This chain uses TRBV12-3 or TRBV12-4 with TRBJ2-7; possibly TRBD1 or TRBD2 for D (5 bases each). This CDR3 contains 14 residues. The V and J ends lost 7 bases and 3 bases respectively, with 16 bases between them. The CDR3 DNA sequence: TGTGCCAGCAAGGCTGGGACCCTTAACTACGAGCAGTACTTC. Protein: CASKAGTLNYEQYF.

This clonotype was seen at least ten times. The chain links TRBV5-8 to TRBJ1-5; D may be TRBD1 (5 bases). From germline, CDR1 is SGHTS and CDR2 YDEGEE. The CDR3 consists of 14 residues. V was pared by 0 bases and J by 7 bases, with 11 bases between. The DNA of the CDR3 is TGTGCCAGCAGCTTGGGAGGGGCAGGGCAGCCCCAGCATTTT. As protein: CASSLGGAGQPQHF.

Many counts were recorded for this clonotype. The CDR3 DNA follows: TGCAGTGCCCTACATAGGGTTAACTATGGCTACACCTTC. As protein: CSALHRVNYGYTF. V usage is TRBV20-1 and J usage is TRBJ1-2; D call uncertain. Looked up from germline, CDR1 is DFQATT and CDR2 is SNEGSKA (reference sequence). The CDR3 length is 13 residues. The V end was cut by 6 bases, the J end by 1 base, with 12 bases between.

This clonotype has ten or more counts. The chain joins TRBV7-8 to TRBJ2-5; D not resolved. The CDR3 totals 14 residues. Deletions cut 1 base from V and 5 bases from J, with 11 bases between. Per germline, CDR1 SGHVS and CDR2 FQNEAQ. This chain's CDR3 is CASSLGPNKETQYF. The DNA of the CDR3 is TGTGCCAGCAGCTTAGGACCAAATAAGGAGACCCAGTACTTC.

The genes are TRBV7-2 and TRBJ2-7; 7 bases align to TRBD2. The J segment lost 9 bases and the V segment lost 2 bases, leaving 10 bases of the junction unmatched. The CDR3 runs to 14 residues. Germline V gene sequence: CDR1 SGHTA, CDR2 FQGNSA. CDR3 sequence (DNA): TGTGCCAGCAGCTTACCCCAGCGGGGAGATACGCAGTACTTC. This encodes CASSLPQRGDTQYF.

V usage is TRBV7-6 and J usage is TRBJ2-7; 10 bases map to TRBD1. The J segment lost 3 bases and the V segment lost 5 bases, leaving 7 bases of the junction unmatched. The CDR3 is made up of 15 amino acids. Germline V gene lookup returns CDR1 SGHVS and CDR2 FNYEAQ. CDR3 DNA sequence: TGTGCCAGCAGCACCGGGGACAGGGGATTCTACGAGCAGTACTTC. As protein: CASSTGDRGFYEQYF.

This clonotype was counted between two and nine times. This CDR3 is CASTDNIYEQYF. DNA for the CDR3: TGTGCCAGCACCGATAATATCTACGAGCAGTACTTC. The rearrangement uses TRBV28 and TRBJ2-7; D ambiguous. With 7 bases removed from V and 3 bases from J, the gap between germline ends came to 10 bases. The V gene's germline CDR1 is MDHEN and CDR2 SYDVKM. This CDR3 has 12 residues. Full variable domain (outside the CDR3, taken from reference TRBV28 and TRBJ2-7): DVKVTQSSRYLVKRTGEKVFLECVQDMDHENMFWYRQDPGLGLRLIYFSYDVKMKEKGDIPEGYSVSREKKERFSLILESASTNQTSMYLCASTDNIYEQYFGPGTRLTVT.

In its sample, this clonotype was seen many times. This rearrangement joins TRBV6-5 to TRBJ1-2; TRBD1 might be the D (5 bases). Looked up from germline, CDR1 is MNHEY and CDR2 is SVGAGI. CDR3 length: 16 residues. V lost 6 bases to trimming and J lost 0 bases, with 17 bases between them. CDR3 DNA: TGTGCCAGCAGGACGATCCGGGACGGCGCTAACTATGGCTACACCTTC. Translating it yields CASRTIRDGANYGYTF.

The rearrangement links TRBV20-1 to TRBJ2-7; D is tentatively TRBD1 or TRBD2 (6 bases each). Germline V gene data show CDR1 as DFQATT and CDR2 as SNEGSKA (reference sequence). The CDR3 runs to 19 residues. Trimming left V 7 bases short and J 0 bases short, with 31 bases between. CDR3 nucleotide sequence: TGCAGTGAACAGCGGGTAGAGCTGGGGGCCGGGTTTTACTCCTACGAGCAGTACTTC. This translates into CSEQRVELGAGFYSYEQYF.

Ten or more counts support this clonotype. The V gene is TRBV5-8, the J gene TRBJ1-1; a possible D gene is TRBD1 (5 bases). V lost 3 bases, J lost 1 base, and 10 bases lay in between. This CDR3 region has 14 residues. CDR1 and CDR2 from the germline V gene are SGHTS and YDEGEE. CDR3 in amino acids: CASSWRDGNTEAFF. DNA for the CDR3: TGTGCCAGCAGCTGGAGGGACGGGAACACTGAAGCTTTCTTT.

The chain couples TRBV7-9 to TRBJ2-5; 8 bases map to TRBD1. Per germline, CDR1 SEHNR and CDR2 FQNEAQ (reference sequence). The J segment lost 5 bases and the V segment lost 5 bases, leaving 7 bases of the junction unmatched. The CDR3 covers 14 residues. The CDR3 protein is CASSTDRGNETQYF. The DNA for the CDR3 is TGTGCCAGCAGCACCGACAGGGGCAATGAGACCCAGTACTTC.

There are many counts of this clonotype. The chain has TRBV7-2 and TRBJ2-2, with D uncertain. The length of the CDR3 is 15 residues. V was clipped by 5 bases and J by 1 base, with 11 bases between them. Germline V lookup: CDR1 SGHTA, CDR2 FQGNSA. The CDR3 region has the DNA TGTGCCAGCAGCGCCCGGGTCCTGAACACCGGGGAGCTGTTTTTT. Amino acids: CASSARVLNTGELFF.

A few counts support this clonotype. The CDR3 is CSVDGGFEQYF. CDR3 in DNA: TGCAGCGTTGATGGCGGGTTCGAGCAGTACTTC. This rearrangement joins TRBV29-1 to TRBJ2-7, with D perhaps TRBD2 (5 bases). Germline V lookup: CDR1 SQVTM, CDR2 ANQGSEA. The CDR3 spans 11 residues. The germline V and J ends were trimmed by 3 bases and 6 bases, with 9 bases remaining between them.

The rearrangement joins TRBV7-2 to TRBJ2-6; no clear D. This CDR3 region has 11 residues. From germline, CDR1 is SGHTA and CDR2 FQGNSA. The V end lost 5 bases, the J end lost 9 bases, and 5 bases lay between the germline ends. This CDR3 is CASSTDNVLTF. CDR3 sequence (DNA): TGTGCCAGCAGCACGGACAACGTCCTGACTTTC.

This clonotype was recorded at least ten times. The V call is TRBV19, the J call TRBJ1-1, with D perhaps matching TRBD1 (5 bases). The CDR3 runs to 15 residues. Germline loops: CDR1 LNHDA, CDR2 SQIVND (reference sequence). The ends were cut back, 1 base at V and 1 base at J, with 10 bases in the middle. The CDR3 DNA reads as TGTGCCAGTAGTATAGGAGGGACGCCGAACACTGAAGCTTTCTTT. Amino acid sequence: CASSIGGTPNTEAFF.

The chain uses TRBV2 and TRBJ2-7, with D tentatively TRBD2 (6 bases). Trimming took 3 bases from V and 9 from J, leaving 18 bases between them. This CDR3 is 14 amino acids long. Looked up from germline, CDR1 is SNHLY and CDR2 is FYNNEI. The CDR3 loop reads CASSERERTDTQYF. The CDR3 DNA reads as TGTGCCAGCAGTGAGCGGGAACGCACAGATACGCAGTACTTC.